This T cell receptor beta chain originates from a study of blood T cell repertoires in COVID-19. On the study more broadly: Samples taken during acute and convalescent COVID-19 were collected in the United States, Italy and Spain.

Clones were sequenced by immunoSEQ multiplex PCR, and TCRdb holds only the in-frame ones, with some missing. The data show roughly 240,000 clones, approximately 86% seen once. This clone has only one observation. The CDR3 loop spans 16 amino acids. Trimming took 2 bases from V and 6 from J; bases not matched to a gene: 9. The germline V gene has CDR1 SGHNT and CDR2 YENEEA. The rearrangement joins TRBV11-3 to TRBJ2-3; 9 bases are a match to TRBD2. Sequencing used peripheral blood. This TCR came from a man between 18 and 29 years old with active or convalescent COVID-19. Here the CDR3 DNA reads TGTGCCAGCAGCTTAAACCTACTAGCGGGCTTGGATACGCAGTATTTT. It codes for CASSLNLLAGLDTQYF. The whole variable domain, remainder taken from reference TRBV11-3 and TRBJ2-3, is EAGVVQSPRYKIIEKKQPVAFWCNPISGHNTLYWYLQNLGQGPELLIRYENEEAVDDSQLPKDRFSAERLKGVDSTLKIQPAELGDSAVYLCASSLNLLAGLDTQYFGPGTRLTVL.